This T cell receptor beta chain was documented in a study of cytomegalovirus exposure and HLA in healthy donors (dated by TCRdb to the late 2010s). For the wider study: In an earlier analysis of under 750 of the donors, roughly 300 Gb of sequence data and approximately 100 million unique TCR beta sequences from approximately 180 million T cells were reported. All discovery cohort repertoires had been generated on a single sequencing platform. The T cell repertoires of around 730 subjects were profiled by immunosequencing and related to cytomegalovirus serostatus. To predict cytomegalovirus infection status, the study brought together high-throughput TCR immunosequencing, statistical association of individual TCRs with disease status, and machine learning. The later analysis used no new phenotypic data to find candidate immune exposures, relying instead on TCR beta sequences and their occurrence across donors. Roughly 300 gigabases of sequencing data and 80 million or so unique TCR sequences were included in an early release covering around 650 HLA-typed donors. About five DR-DQ haplotypes were treated as single units for association and clustering because of strong linkage in the cohort. Alongside the repertoire data, information on donor age, sex, ethnicity and CMV serostatus was compiled. Typing coverage differed by locus: A, B, C, DRB1 and DQB1 were typed in about 620-640 donors, DQA1 in 522, DPA1 in some 610, and DPB1 in around 440. Along with the approximately 700-subject first cohort, a separate validation cohort of over 90 different subjects was used. Both class I and class II loci were covered by HLA typing, at four-digit resolution. The aim of the study was to test whether cataloging public T cell receptors could identify signatures of past pathogen exposure. In a later analysis, previously published TCR beta repertoires from 550 to 700 donors were re-analyzed and high-resolution HLA genotyping was added so that TCR occurrence patterns could be studied. Of the roughly 410 genotyped donors, 81% were placed in the genetic ancestry cluster associated with self-reported Caucasian donors. An earlier analysis of about 600 of the donors used high-throughput TCR beta sequencing to judge whether each TCR beta V gene segment behaved as functional or pseudogenic. Among 398 genotyped donors of the cohort, an average of approximately 230,000 unique TCR beta nucleotide sequences were sequenced per donor, around a sixth of them non-productive. A later genetic analysis took genome-wide SNP genotypes for about three fifths of the roughly 700 donors and used that subset as a discovery cohort.

What the authors observed across the whole study: Strong co-occurrence of HLA alleles, especially DR and DQ, made assigning TCR associations to individual alleles difficult. The earlier analysis of approximately 590 of the donors excluded 15 to 20 rarely observed V segments, including chromosome 9 orphons, because counts were too low. Some IMGT-functional V segments, including TRBV6-2 and TRBV6-3, could not be distinguished by the 87-base-pair reads and were therefore excluded. A cluster of highly shared sequence variants was judged likely to represent a technical artifact of the sequencing pipeline. The authors suggested that the approach could potentially be generalized to other disease states and immunological phenotypes. A total of fewer than 200 TCR beta chains were listed by the study as associated with cytomegalovirus. The classifier was reported to diagnose cytomegalovirus status with high specificity and sensitivity in both the original and validation cohorts. Most TCR sequences were seen in very few donors, while some public TCRs were found in many individuals. Three of the identified cytomegalovirus-associated TCR beta chains were confirmed in vitro to be specific for cytomegalovirus antigens. According to a later analysis, most CMV-associated TCR beta chains appeared to be HLA-restricted, and the HLA associations seemed to be driven largely by CMV exposure. In a later genetic analysis, fewer N-insertions in productive TCRs were reported among donors in an Asian-associated ancestry cluster than the roughly 700-donor mean. The only immune exposure information available for the cohort was CMV serostatus. Compared with equally common non-associated chains, HLA-associated TCR beta chains in a later analysis were more clonally expanded and had lower generation probabilities. In a later analysis, 15,000 to 20,000 TCR beta sequences were associated with specific HLA alleles at a false discovery rate of 0.05. According to a later analysis, TCR association rates differed among HLA loci, with DRB1 alleles showing the most associated TCRs and HLA-C alleles showing the fewest. The presence/absence analyses assumed that sequencing depth was roughly uniform across donors, and that assumption may not be true. A further reported finding was that TCR beta sequences accurately predicted the HLA-A and HLA-B alleles for most subjects in the first cohort. Correlated functional status among segregating V segments might reflect linkage disequilibrium, but an unknown experimental factor could not be ruled out. The cohort was sequenced for TCR beta chains only, and without alpha or paired-chain data the features that could be detected were limited. In a later analysis, several top co-occurrence clusters were reported to appear linked to parvovirus B19, influenza, CMV and Epstein-Barr virus. V-gene and J-gene trimming of TCR beta chains was associated with a missense DCLRE1C variant in a later genetic analysis, and the association was replicated in an independent cohort. Broadly in line with IMGT annotations, most TCR beta V segments showed up in productive rearrangements about 90% or about 30% of the time in an earlier analysis of approximately 640 of the donors. Because HLA typing was unavailable for some donors at each locus, only the typed subset was used in association tests.

Library method: the immunoSEQ multiplex PCR assay. A mixture of 60 forward primers for TCR Vbeta segments and 13 reverse primers for TCR Jbeta segments was used in the multiplex PCR. A multiplex PCR assay on genomic DNA amplified the CDR3 region of rearranged TCR beta genes. On the Illumina HiSeq System, the amplified TCR beta libraries were sequenced as 87-base-pair reads. Per the authors' processing: In a later analysis, 80 million or so unique TCR beta chains were counted across the roughly 700 repertoires, and roughly 11 million of these chains were shared by at least two donors. To remove PCR and sequencing errors, raw reads were error-corrected and collapsed into unique sequences using a nearest-neighbor algorithm that merged closely related sequences. Alignment of CDR3 sequences to IMGT reference sequences was used to assign V, D and J gene segments. For a sequence to be retained, a match of at least six nucleotides was required to both a V gene segment and a J gene segment. Rearrangements were classified as productive when the CDR3 lacked stop codons and remained in frame with V and J, and all other rearrangements were classified as non-productive. Following IMGT convention, CDR3 was defined as the stretch from the second conserved V-encoded cysteine to the conserved J-encoded phenylalanine. The earlier analysis of about 500 of the donors excluded sequences that lacked an unambiguous match to a single V gene segment. In an earlier analysis of roughly 600 of the donors, a V segment was called functional when productive rearrangements were above 56.7%, and segregating when the standard deviation between donors exceeded 5%. To diagnose cytomegalovirus status from the catalog of TCR beta chain sequences, a statistical classification framework was built. A later analysis assigned V and J genes by comparing TCR nucleotide sequences with IMGT/GENE-DB human TR gene sequences. The TCRdist pipeline was used in a later analysis to assign CDR3 sequences and most-parsimonious VDJ recombination scenarios. In a later analysis, every TCR beta chain was defined by the combination of its CDR3 amino acid sequence and its V-gene family, and reads without a unique V-gene family were dropped. As a way to deal with suspected cross-contamination and a sequencing artifact, a later analysis dropped approximately 570 nucleotide sequences that were highly shared and had low generation probability. In a later analysis, a clonal expansion index was calculated for each public chain from normalized within-repertoire ranks of inferred template counts. In a later analysis, generation probabilities were computed with a VDJ recombination model fitted to out-of-frame rearrangements, and the resulting probabilities were checked against IGoR. Hypergeometric tests were used in a later analysis to score TCR-TCR, TCR-HLA and TCR-CMV co-occurrence, with a repertoire-size bias correction applied to the TCR pairs. False discovery rates were estimated in a later analysis by permuting HLA or CMV assignments 20 times. A later analysis grouped co-occurring TCRs with DBSCAN, adding TCRdist sequence similarity when clustering within HLA-allele-positive subsets. Repertoires with fewer than 30,000 or more than 120,000 public chains were left out of co-occurrence clustering, as were a handful of repertoires with anomalous nucleotide sharing. What TCRdb holds here is the immuneACCESS table cut down to in-frame rearrangements. Part of the clones is not present; checked against another copy, under half of the missing clones reflect an unresolved V gene, and the others are unexplained. V, J and clone size are those of that table, while D and trimming were read from the DNA. The sample table includes about 120,000 clones. The biggest ten clones account for 1.7% of the sample.

The cohort comprised 666 healthy bone marrow donors. All cohort members were sampled while nominally healthy, although unrecorded immune exposures were likely present. The donor tested CMV seronegative and was one of the 352 seronegative cohort members. Every donor gave a peripheral blood sample, and the peripheral blood mononuclear cells from that sample were used for TCR beta sequencing. Genomic DNA was extracted from the blood cell samples with the Qiagen DNeasy Blood Extraction Kit. As concerns this clone: Its specific antigen is unknown.

The CDR3, cysteine through phenylalanine, is 14 amino acids long. Here the CDR3 DNA is all that survives: 42 bases in frame from base 1. V is shortened by 1 base, J by 2 bases, and the region joining them spans 9 bases. The germline V gene yields SGHTA for CDR1 and FQGNSA for CDR2. The receptor chain draws on TRBV7-2 and TRBJ2-7, and the D gene may be TRBD2, 5 bases matching. The receptor was isolated from a man aged 18 to 30 in good health and CMV-seronegative. Sequenced: PBMCs. The sequence in DNA is TGTGCCAGCAGCTTAGTTGACGGGACCTACGAGCAGTACTTC. Its protein reads: CASSLVDGTYEQYF.